This T cell receptor beta chain was captured by sequencing in a study of cytomegalovirus exposure and HLA in healthy donors. Overall study context: The 120 or so validation repertoires used a platform that matched the one used for the 500 to 700 first-cohort repertoires, as a later analysis reported.

General study points: Most TCR sequences proved rare, with some public TCRs found in many donors.

The CDR3 length is 15 residues. The germline V gene has CDR1 SNHLY and CDR2 FYNNEI. V lost 8 bases to trimming and J lost 6 bases, with 17 bases between them. This clone was counted between two and nine times. Its matching antigen is unknown. The data were produced by immunoSEQ multiplex PCR, yet TCRdb's version contains in-frame clones alone and is incomplete. This sample has about 140,000 clones, with 70% to 90% found just once. V is TRBV2 and J is TRBJ1-6, with TRBD1 as a possible D gene (6 bases). This receptor was taken from a young woman in good health and CMV-seronegative. The specimen was PBMCs. The CDR3 is CASDQTGFSNSPLHF. The CDR3 DNA reads as TGTGCCAGCGATCAAACAGGGTTCTCTAATTCACCCCTCCACTTT.